These 17 T cell receptor beta chains share one sample of origin, sequenced in a study of response to subunit inactivated influenza vaccine. TCRdb reprocessed the RT-PCR reads via MiXCR and lists one record per CDR3 protein. In the table there are 750,000 to 850,000 distinct CDR3 sequences, roughly 20% of which are singletons. The input for sequencing was PBMCs from blood, taken approximately 5 days after vaccination. These receptor sequences come from a man aged 50 to 59 who received an inactivated influenza vaccine.

The chain uses TRBV2 and TRBJ1-2; D is uncertain. With 4 bases removed from V and 5 bases from J, the gap between germline ends came to 17 bases. Germline loops: CDR1 SNHLY, CDR2 FYNNEI. The CDR3 has 15 amino acids. CDR3 residues: CASSVESVLGYGYTF. The CDR3 DNA sequence: TGTGCCAGCAGTGTAGAGTCAGTCCTGGGGTATGGCTACACCTTC. Complete variable domain (other parts from reference TRBV2 and TRBJ1-2): EPEVTQTPSHQVTQMGQEVILRCVPISNHLYFYWYRQILGQKVEFLVSFYNNEISEKSEIFDDQFSVERPDGSNFTLKIRSTKLEDSAMYFCASSVESVLGYGYTFGSGTRLTVV.

The table lists this clonotype with a few counts. The chain uses TRBV12-3 or TRBV12-4 and TRBJ1-5, with D possibly TRBD1 on 6 matching bases. This CDR3 has 13 amino acids. The V and J ends lost 8 bases and 3 bases respectively, with 11 bases between them. CDR3 nucleotide sequence: TGTGCCAGCGCTACAGGGAACAATCAGCCCCAGCATTTT. Protein product: CASATGNNQPQHF.

This clonotype occurred a few times. The rearrangement links TRBV7-2 to TRBJ2-2, with TRBD1 identical over 7 bases. The CDR3 runs to 14 residues. Losses at the gene ends were 7 bases for V and 5 bases for J; bases not matched to a gene: 7. Germline lookup yields CDR1 SGHTA and CDR2 FQGNSA. The CDR3 DNA reads TGTGCCAGCAACCCTTCGACAGGGACCGGGGAGCTGTTTTTT. Translation: CASNPSTGTGELFF.

This clonotype was found a few times. The rearrangement uses TRBV12-3 or TRBV12-4 and TRBJ1-2, with 8 positions matching TRBD1. The CDR3 is 14 amino acids. J was trimmed by 4 bases and V by 5 bases; bases with no gene match: 6. CDR3 sequence reads: CASSPRDRFYGYTF. The CDR3 nucleotides are TGTGCCAGCAGTCCTCGGGACAGGTTCTATGGCTACACCTTC.

Only a few counts were recorded for this clonotype. The rearrangement joins TRBV15 to TRBJ1-2; no reliable D call. CDR1 is LNHNV, CDR2 YYDKDF, per germline (reference sequence). The V end was cut by 5 bases, the J end by 8 bases, with 21 bases between. This CDR3 has 15 residues. Here the CDR3 reads CATSARRAPQGGYTF. DNA of the CDR3: TGTGCCACCAGCGCCCGTCGGGCGCCCCAAGGAGGCTACACCTTC. Variable domain in full (rest from reference TRBV15 and TRBJ1-2): DAMVIQNPRYQVTQFGKPVTLSCSQTLNHNVMYWYQQKSSQAPKLLFHYYDKDFNNEADTPDNFQSRRPNTSFCFLDIRSPGLGDTAMYLCATSARRAPQGGYTFGSGTRLTVV.

V usage is TRBV29-1 and J usage is TRBJ2-7; D remains unclear. The ends were cut back, 4 bases at V and 5 bases at J, with 9 bases in the middle. The CDR3 consists of 11 residues. Per the germline V gene, CDR1 is SQVTM and CDR2 is ANQGSEA. In nucleotides, the CDR3 is TGCAGCGTTGTCAGAGGCCACGAGCAGTACTTC. Its protein is CSVVRGHEQYF.

The J gene is TRBJ1-1, the V gene TRBV20-1; unclear D gene. Trimming pared 7 bases from V and 0 bases from J, leaving 6 bases between. Germline CDR1 DFQATT, CDR2 SNEGSKA (reference sequence). This CDR3 has 11 amino acids. As DNA, the CDR3 is TGCAGTGTAAAGTTGAACACTGAAGCTTTCTTT. This sequence encodes CSVKLNTEAFF.

By share of the sample, this clonotype is medium-sized (0.01 to 0.1%). The chain recombines TRBV20-1 with TRBJ1-5, with 10 bases aligning to TRBD1. Germline CDR1 and CDR2: DFQATT and SNEGSKA (reference sequence). The CDR3 spans 14 residues. J was trimmed by 6 bases and V by 6 bases; bases with no gene match: 8. In DNA form, the CDR3 reads TGCAGTGCAAAAACGACAGGGGGCTTTCAGCCCCAGCATTTT. Translation gives CSAKTTGGFQPQHF.

The gene calls are TRBV7-2 and TRBJ2-5; no clear D. Germline CDR1 SGHTA, CDR2 FQGNSA. V was pared by 8 bases and J by 6 bases, with 10 bases between. The CDR3 length is 11 residues. CDR3 loop: CASRIGQTQYF. CDR3 bases: TGTGCCAGCCGGATAGGGCAGACCCAGTACTTC.

The chain combines TRBV6-1 with TRBJ2-7, with TRBD2 as a possible D gene (6 bases). Germline loops: CDR1 MNHNS, CDR2 SASEGT. The CDR3 runs 16 residues. Trimming removed 6 bases at V and 0 bases at J, with 18 bases between. Written as DNA, the CDR3 is TGTGCCAGCAGCAAGACCGGACTACGATCCTCCTACGAGCAGTACTTC. It specifies CASSKTGLRSSYEQYF.

The chain carries TRBV9 and TRBJ2-2; TRBD1 is a possible D gene (6 bases). Between the trimmed V and J ends, which lost 8 bases and 7 bases, there was a span of 15 bases. This CDR3 has 13 amino acids. The V gene's germline CDR1 is SGDLS and CDR2 YYNGEE. The CDR3 sequence: CASGTSLIGELFF. The CDR3 DNA reads as TGTGCCAGTGGGACAAGCCTAATCGGGGAGCTGTTTTTT.

The chain joins TRBV6-5 to TRBJ2-7; 11 bases are shared with TRBD1. Germline V gene lookup returns CDR1 MNHEY and CDR2 SVGAGI. The CDR3 runs to 15 residues. The ends lost 0 bases at V and 5 bases at J; junction bases unmatched: 3. In nucleotides, the CDR3 is TGTGCCAGCAGTTACTCGAGGACAGGGGGCAACGAGCAGTACTTC. It specifies CASSYSRTGGNEQYF.

Only a few counts were recorded for this clonotype. The chain uses TRBV12-3 or TRBV12-4 and TRBJ1-3; D gene ambiguous. This CDR3 is built from 13 residues. Trimming cost V 5 bases and J 0 bases, with 5 bases left between them. The CDR3 DNA sequence: TGTGCCAGCAGTCAAAGCTCTGGAAACACCATATATTTT. As protein: CASSQSSGNTIYF.

This clonotype was seen repeatedly, ten times or more. Germline is not matched at one junction end, which may reflect a read error. The chain couples TRBV5-1 to TRBJ2-7; 9 bases match TRBD1. CDR1 and CDR2 (germline): SGHRS, YFSETQ. The CDR3 covers 15 residues. The CDR3 sequence is CASSLGGTGPYEQYF. The CDR3 nucleotides are TGTGCCAGCAGTTTGGGAGGGACAGGGCCCTACGAGCAGTACTTC. Complete variable domain (other parts from reference TRBV5-1 and TRBJ2-7): KAGVTQTPRYLIKTRGQQVTLSCSPISGHRSVSWYQQTPGQGLQFLFEYFSETQRNKGNFPGRFSGRQFSNSRSEMNVSTLELGDSALYLCASSLGGTGPYEQYFGPGTRLTVT.

The rearrangement uses TRBV18 and TRBJ2-5, with D possibly being TRBD1 (6 bases). The CDR3 extends over 14 amino acids. Germline V CDR1 and CDR2: KGHSH, LQKENI. The V end lost 4 bases, the J end lost 0 bases, and 9 bases lay between the germline ends. In DNA form, the CDR3 reads TGTGCCAGCTCACGCCGGGACAACCAAGAGACCCAGTACTTC. Protein: CASSRRDNQETQYF.

V gene TRBV12-5 combines with J gene TRBJ2-1; 13 bases match TRBD2. The length of the CDR3 is 16 residues. From germline, CDR1 is LGHNT and CDR2 FRNRAP. V was pared by 4 bases and J by 4 bases, with 4 bases of the junction left unmatched. The CDR3 bases are TGTGCTAGTGGTTCCACTAGCGGGAGGGCGTACAATGAGCAGTTCTTC. This encodes CASGSTSGRAYNEQFF.

The CDR3 sequence: CASSFGRTNQPQHF. The CDR3, as DNA: TGTGCCAGCAGTTTCGGACGTACCAATCAGCCCCAGCATTTT. The chain couples TRBV12-3 or TRBV12-4 to TRBJ1-5, with D unclear. The CDR3 loop spans 14 amino acids. Deletions cut 3 bases from V and 3 bases from J, with 9 bases between.